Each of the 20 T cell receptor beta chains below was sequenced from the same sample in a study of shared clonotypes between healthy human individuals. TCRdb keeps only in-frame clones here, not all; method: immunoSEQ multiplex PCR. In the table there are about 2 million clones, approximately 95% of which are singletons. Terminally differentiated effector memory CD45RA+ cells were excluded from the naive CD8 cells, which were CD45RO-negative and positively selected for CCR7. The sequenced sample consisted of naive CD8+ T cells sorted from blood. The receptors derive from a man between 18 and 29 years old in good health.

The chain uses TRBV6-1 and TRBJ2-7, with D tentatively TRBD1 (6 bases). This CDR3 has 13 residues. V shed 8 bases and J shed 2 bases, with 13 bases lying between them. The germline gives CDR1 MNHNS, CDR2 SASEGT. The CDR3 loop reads CASRLTGPYEQYF. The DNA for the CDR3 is TGTGCCAGCCGTTTGACAGGACCCTACGAGCAGTACTTC.

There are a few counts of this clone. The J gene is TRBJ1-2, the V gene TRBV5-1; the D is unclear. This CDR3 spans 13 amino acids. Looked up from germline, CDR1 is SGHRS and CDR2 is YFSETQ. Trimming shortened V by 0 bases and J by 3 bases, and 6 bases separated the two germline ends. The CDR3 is CASSLEGDYGYTF. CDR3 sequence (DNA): TGCGCCAGCAGCTTGGAGGGCGACTATGGCTACACCTTC.

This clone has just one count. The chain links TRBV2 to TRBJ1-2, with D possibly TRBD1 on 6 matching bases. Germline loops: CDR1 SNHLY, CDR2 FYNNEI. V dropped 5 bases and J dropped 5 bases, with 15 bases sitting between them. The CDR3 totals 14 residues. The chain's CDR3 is CASSPSDSLYGYTF. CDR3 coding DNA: TGTGCCAGCAGTCCTTCGGACAGTCTATATGGCTACACCTTC.

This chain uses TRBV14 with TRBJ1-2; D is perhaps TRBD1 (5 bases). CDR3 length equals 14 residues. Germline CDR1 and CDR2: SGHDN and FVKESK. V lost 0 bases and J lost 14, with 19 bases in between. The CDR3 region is CASSQEVDTRYRTF. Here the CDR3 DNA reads TGTGCCAGCAGCCAAGAGGTAGACACACGGTACAGGACCTTC.

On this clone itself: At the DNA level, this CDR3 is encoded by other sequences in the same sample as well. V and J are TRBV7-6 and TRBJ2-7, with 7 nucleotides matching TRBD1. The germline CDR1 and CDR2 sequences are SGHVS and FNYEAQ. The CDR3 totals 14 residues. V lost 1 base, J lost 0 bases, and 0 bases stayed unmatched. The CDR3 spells CASSLGDSSYEQYF. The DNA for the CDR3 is TGTGCCAGCAGCTTAGGGGACAGCTCCTACGAGCAGTACTTC.

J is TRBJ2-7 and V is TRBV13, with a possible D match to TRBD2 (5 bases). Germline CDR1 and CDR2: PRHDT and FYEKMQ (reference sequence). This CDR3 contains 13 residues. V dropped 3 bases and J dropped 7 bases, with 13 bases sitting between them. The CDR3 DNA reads TGTGCCAGCAGCTTTCCCGGGTCGGGGGAGCAGTACTTC. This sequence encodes CASSFPGSGEQYF.

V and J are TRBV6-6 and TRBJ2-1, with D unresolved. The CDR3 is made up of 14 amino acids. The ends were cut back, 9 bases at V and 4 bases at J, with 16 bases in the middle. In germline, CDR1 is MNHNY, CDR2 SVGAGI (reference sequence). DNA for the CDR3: TGTGCCAGTGACCCCACCCAAAGATACAATGAGCAGTTCTTC. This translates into CASDPTQRYNEQFF.

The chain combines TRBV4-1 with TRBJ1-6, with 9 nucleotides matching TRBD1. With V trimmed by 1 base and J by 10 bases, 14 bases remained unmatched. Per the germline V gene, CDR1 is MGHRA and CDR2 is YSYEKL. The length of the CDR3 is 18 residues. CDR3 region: CASSQVGGQGALGSPLHF. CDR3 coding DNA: TGCGCCAGCAGCCAAGTGGGGGGACAGGGTGCCCTTGGGTCACCCCTCCACTTT.

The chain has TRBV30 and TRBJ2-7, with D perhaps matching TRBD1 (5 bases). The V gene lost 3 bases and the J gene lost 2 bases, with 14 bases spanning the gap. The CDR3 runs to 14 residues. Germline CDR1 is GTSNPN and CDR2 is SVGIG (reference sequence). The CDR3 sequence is CAWRSQDTTYEQYF. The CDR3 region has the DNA TGTGCCTGGAGGTCTCAGGACACGACCTACGAGCAGTACTTC. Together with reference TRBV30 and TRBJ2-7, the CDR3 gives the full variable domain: SQTIHQWPATLVQPVGSPLSLECTVEGTSNPNLYWYRQAAGRGLQLLFYSVGIGQISSEVPQNLSASRPQDRQFILSSKKLLLSDSGFYLCAWRSQDTTYEQYFGPGTRLTVT.

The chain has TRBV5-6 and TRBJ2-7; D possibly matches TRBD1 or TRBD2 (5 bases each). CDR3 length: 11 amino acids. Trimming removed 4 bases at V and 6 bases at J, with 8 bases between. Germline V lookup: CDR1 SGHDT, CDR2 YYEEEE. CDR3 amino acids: CASSGGIEQYF. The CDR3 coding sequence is TGTGCCAGCAGCGGGGGAATCGAGCAGTACTTC. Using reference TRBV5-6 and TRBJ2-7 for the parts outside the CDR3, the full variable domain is DAGVTQSPTHLIKTRGQQVTLRCSPKSGHDTVSWYQQALGQGPQFIFQYYEEEERQRGNFPDRFSGHQFPNYSSELNVNALLLGDSALYLCASSGGIEQYFGPGTRLTVT.

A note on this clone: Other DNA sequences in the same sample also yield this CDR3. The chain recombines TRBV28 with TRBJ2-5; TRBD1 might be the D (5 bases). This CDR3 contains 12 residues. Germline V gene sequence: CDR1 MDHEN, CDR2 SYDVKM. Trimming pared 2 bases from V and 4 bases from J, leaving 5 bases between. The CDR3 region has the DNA TGTGCCAGCAGTTTAAGGGGAGAGACCCAGTACTTC. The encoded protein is CASSLRGETQYF.

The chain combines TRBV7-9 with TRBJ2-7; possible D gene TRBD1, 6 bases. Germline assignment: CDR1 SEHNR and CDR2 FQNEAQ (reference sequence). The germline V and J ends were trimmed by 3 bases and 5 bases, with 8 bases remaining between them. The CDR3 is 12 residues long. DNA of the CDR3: TGTGCCAGCAGCTTGGACAGTGACGAGCAGTACTTC. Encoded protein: CASSLDSDEQYF.

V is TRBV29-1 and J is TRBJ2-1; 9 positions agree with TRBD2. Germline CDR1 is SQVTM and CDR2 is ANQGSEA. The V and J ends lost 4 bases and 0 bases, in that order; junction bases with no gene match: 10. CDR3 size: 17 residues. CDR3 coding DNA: TGCAGCGTTGCGGGGCTAGCGGGACCAATCTCCTACAATGAGCAGTTCTTC. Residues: CSVAGLAGPISYNEQFF.

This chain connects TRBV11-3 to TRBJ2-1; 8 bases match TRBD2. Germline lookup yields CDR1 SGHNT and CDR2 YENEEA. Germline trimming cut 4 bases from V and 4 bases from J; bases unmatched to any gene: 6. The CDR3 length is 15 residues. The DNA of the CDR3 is TGTGCCAGCAGCTCCCGGGAGGGCCGTTACAATGAGCAGTTCTTC. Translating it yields CASSSREGRYNEQFF. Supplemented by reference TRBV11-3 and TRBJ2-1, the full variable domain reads EAGVVQSPRYKIIEKKQPVAFWCNPISGHNTLYWYLQNLGQGPELLIRYENEEAVDDSQLPKDRFSAERLKGVDSTLKIQPAELGDSAVYLCASSSREGRYNEQFFGPGTRLTVL.

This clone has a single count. Here the CDR3 reads CASSYPTDYGYTF. The CDR3 region has the DNA TGTGCCAGCAGTTACCCGACGGACTATGGCTACACCTTC. The chain recombines TRBV6-6 with TRBJ1-2, with unresolved D. Trimming stripped 2 bases from V and 3 bases from J, with 7 bases between. Germline lookup yields CDR1 MNHNY and CDR2 SVGAGI (reference sequence). The CDR3 totals 13 residues.

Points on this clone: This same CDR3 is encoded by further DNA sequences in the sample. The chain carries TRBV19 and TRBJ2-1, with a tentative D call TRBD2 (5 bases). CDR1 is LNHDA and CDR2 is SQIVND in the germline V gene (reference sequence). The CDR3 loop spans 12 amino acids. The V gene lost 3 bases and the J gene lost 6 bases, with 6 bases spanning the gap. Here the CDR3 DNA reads TGTGCCAGTAGTATCCGGGGCAATGAGCAGTTCTTC. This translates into CASSIRGNEQFF.

For the CDR3, the DNA is TGTGCCAGCAGCTTAGAGGCCGGGGGCTATGGCTACACCTTC. Translated: CASSLEAGGYGYTF. V and J are TRBV7-6 and TRBJ1-2, with D possibly matching TRBD1 (5 bases). CDR3 length: 14 amino acids. Germline CDR1 and CDR2: SGHVS and FNYEAQ. V was pared by 1 base and J by 4 bases, with 10 bases between.

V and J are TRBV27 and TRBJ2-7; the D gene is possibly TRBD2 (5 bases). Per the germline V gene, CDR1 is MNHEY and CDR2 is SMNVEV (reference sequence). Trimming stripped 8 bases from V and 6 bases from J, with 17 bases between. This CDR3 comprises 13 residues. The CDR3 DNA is TGTGCCAGCTCCTCCTCGGAGGAACTCGAGCAGTACTTC. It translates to CASSSSEELEQYF.

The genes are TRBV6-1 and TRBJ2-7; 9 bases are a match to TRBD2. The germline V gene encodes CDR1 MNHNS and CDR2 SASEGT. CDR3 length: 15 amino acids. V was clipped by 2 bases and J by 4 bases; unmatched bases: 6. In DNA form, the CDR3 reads TGTGCCAGCAGTGAAAGTGTTAGCGGGAGTTACGAGCAGTACTTC. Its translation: CASSESVSGSYEQYF.

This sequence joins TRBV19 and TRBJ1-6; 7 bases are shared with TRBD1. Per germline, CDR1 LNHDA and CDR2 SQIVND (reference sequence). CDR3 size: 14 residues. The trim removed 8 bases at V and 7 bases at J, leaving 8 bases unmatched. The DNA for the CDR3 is TGTGCCAGTTCTCGACAGGGACTCAATTCACCCCTCCACTTT. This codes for CASSRQGLNSPLHF.